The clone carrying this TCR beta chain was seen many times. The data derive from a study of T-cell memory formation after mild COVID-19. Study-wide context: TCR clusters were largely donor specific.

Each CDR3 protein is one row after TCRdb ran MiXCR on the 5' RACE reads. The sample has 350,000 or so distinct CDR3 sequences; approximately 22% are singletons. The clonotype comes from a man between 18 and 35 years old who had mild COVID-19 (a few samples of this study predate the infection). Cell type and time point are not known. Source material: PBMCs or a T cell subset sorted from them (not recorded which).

The CDR3: CSVSPGGQVKYF. The CDR3 DNA is TGCAGCGTTAGTCCCGGGGGACAGGTGAAGTATTTT. The gene calls are TRBV29-1 and TRBJ2-3, with 8 positions matching TRBD1. Germline V gives CDR1 SQVTM, CDR2 ANQGSEA. Germline trimming cut 5 bases from V and 13 bases from J; bases unmatched to any gene: 11. This CDR3 contains 12 residues.